This T cell receptor (beta chain) was retrieved from a study of blood T cell repertoires in COVID-19. The V gene lost 1 base and the J gene lost 2 bases, with 11 bases spanning the gap. CDR1 is SGHTA and CDR2 is FQGNSA in the germline V gene. The CDR3 has 15 amino acids. Sequencing used immunoSEQ multiplex PCR; TCRdb keeps in-frame clones, though not all of them. Of 150,000 to 250,000 clones detected, around 82% appear once; the ten largest clones hold less than 8.5%. This receptor was identified in a man aged 35 to 55 who had recovered from COVID-19. This rearrangement joins TRBV7-2 to TRBJ1-2, with D maybe TRBD1 (5 bases). Sequenced sample: PBMCs or T cells enriched from blood (not recorded which). Here the CDR3 reads CASSLGGRENYGYTF. CDR3 nucleotide sequence: TGTGCCAGCAGCTTAGGAGGCAGGGAAAACTATGGCTACACCTTC. Filled out from reference TRBV7-2 and TRBJ1-2, the complete variable domain reads GAGVSQSPSNKVTEKGKDVELRCDPISGHTALYWYRQSLGQGLEFLIYFQGNSAPDKSGLPSDRFSAERTGGSVSTLTIQRTQQEDSAVYLCASSLGGRENYGYTFGSGTRLTVV.